This T cell receptor beta chain derives from a study of T-cell reconstitution after alpha-beta-depleted transplantation in children. This clonotype was counted many times. Unique molecular identifiers were incorporated during preparation of the TCRbeta library. TCRdb re-called the PCR reads through MiXCR, storing one row per CDR3 protein. The repertoire holds approximately 350,000 distinct CDR3 sequences, with roughly 13% as singletons. The CDR3 loop spans 14 amino acids. The V gene lost 0 bases and the J gene lost 9 bases, with 14 bases spanning the gap. Germline CDR1 MNHEY, CDR2 SVGAGI. The TCR was taken from a human donor who donated a stem cell graft to a child with Fanconi anemia. The sample was PBMCs, taken from the stem cell graft. J is TRBJ1-2 and V is TRBV6-5, with D perhaps TRBD1 (5 bases). The CDR3 DNA sequence: TGTGCCAGCAGTTACTCTCGGGACGCCTGGAGCTACACCTTC. Translation gives CASSYSRDAWSYTF.